This T cell receptor (beta chain) was obtained from a study of shared clonotypes between healthy human individuals. Background on the study: The people who gave samples were two women and three men aged 18 to 49.

Healthy and HIV-negative, the adult donors had no recent acute infections or vaccinations. Original analysis: ImmunoSEQ gave junction-only sequences without quality scores, so filtering differed. Clones were read by immunoSEQ multiplex PCR, and TCRdb kept only the in-frame ones, dropping some. Clone size and V and J calls were adopted from that table, with D and trimming inferred from the DNA. Here the sample spans 2 million to 2.5 million clones, approximately 96% being singletons. Trimming removed 5 bases from V and 2 bases from J, with 9 bases in between. The V gene's germline CDR1 is GTSNPN and CDR2 SVGIG (reference sequence). The CDR3 length is 12 residues. Regarding the study as a whole: Between a few donors, naive CD4 clonotypes were shared at a level of approximately 5%.

Points on this clone: What it binds is unknown.

This chain connects TRBV30 to TRBJ1-2, with a possible D match to TRBD1 (6 bases). Sequenced sample: naive CD4+ T cells sorted from blood. Subset reported: CD45RA+ positively selected. The source is a man aged 18-30 years in good health. CDR3 region: CAWRDTNYGYTF. The CDR3 region has the DNA TGTGCCTGGCGGGACACGAACTATGGCTACACCTTC.